This T cell receptor beta chain was identified during a study of cytomegalovirus exposure and HLA in healthy donors. The CDR3 contains 14 residues. J lost 2 bases, V lost 8 bases, and 0 bases had no gene match. Germline lookup yields CDR1 MNHEY and CDR2 SVGAGI. 60 Vbeta and 13 Jbeta primers were used in PCR. TCRdb's table, derived via immunoSEQ multiplex PCR, lists solely in-frame clones and lacks some. In the table there are about 89,000 clones, around three quarters of which are singletons. This receptor was identified in a male donor in good health and CMV-seronegative. The sequenced sample was PBMCs. The V call is TRBV6-5, the J call TRBJ2-1; 13 positions match TRBD2. The CDR3 DNA follows: TGTGCCAGCGGGACTAGCGGGGCCTACAATGAGCAGTTCTTC. It is translated as CASGTSGAYNEQFF.